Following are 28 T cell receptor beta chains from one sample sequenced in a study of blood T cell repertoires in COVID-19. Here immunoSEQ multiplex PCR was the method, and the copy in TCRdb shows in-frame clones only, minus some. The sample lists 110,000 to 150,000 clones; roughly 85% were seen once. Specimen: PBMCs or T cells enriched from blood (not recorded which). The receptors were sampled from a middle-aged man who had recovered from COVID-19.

CDR3 nucleotide sequence: TGTGCCAGCAGTTACGGGGAGTACGAGCAGTACTTC. This translates into CASSYGEYEQYF. V is TRBV6-5 and J is TRBJ2-7; D perhaps matches TRBD2 (5 bases). Germline CDR1 reads MNHEY; CDR2 reads SVGAGI. This CDR3 has 12 residues. The ends were cut back, 2 bases at V and 4 bases at J, with 6 bases in the middle.

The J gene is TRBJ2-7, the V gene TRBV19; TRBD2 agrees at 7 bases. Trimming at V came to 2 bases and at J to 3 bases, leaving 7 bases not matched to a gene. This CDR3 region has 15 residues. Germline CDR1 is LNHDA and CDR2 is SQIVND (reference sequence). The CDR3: CASSITNSGLYEQYF. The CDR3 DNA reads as TGTGCCAGTAGTATAACGAATAGCGGGCTCTACGAGCAGTACTTC.

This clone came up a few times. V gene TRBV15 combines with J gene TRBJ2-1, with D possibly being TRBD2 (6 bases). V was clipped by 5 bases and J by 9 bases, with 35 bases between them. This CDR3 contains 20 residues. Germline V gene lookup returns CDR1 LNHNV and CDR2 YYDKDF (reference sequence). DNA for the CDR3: TGTGCCACCAGCGGAGGACCTCTATTTGGAGGGGCGAGGGTTGGTGCTGAGCAGTTCTTC. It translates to CATSGGPLFGGARVGAEQFF.

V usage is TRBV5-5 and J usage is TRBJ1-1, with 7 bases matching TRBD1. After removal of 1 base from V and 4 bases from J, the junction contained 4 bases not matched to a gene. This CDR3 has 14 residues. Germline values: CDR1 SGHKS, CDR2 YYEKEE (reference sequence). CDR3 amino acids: CASSLLQGRTEAFF. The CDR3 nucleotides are TGTGCCAGCAGCTTGTTACAGGGGCGCACTGAAGCTTTCTTT.

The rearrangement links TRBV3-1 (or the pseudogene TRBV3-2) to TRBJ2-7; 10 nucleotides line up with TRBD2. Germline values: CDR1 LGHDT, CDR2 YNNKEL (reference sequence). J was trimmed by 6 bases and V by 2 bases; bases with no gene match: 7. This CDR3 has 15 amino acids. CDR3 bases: TGTGCCAGCAGCCAAACTCTAGCGGGAGTCTCCGAGCAGTACTTC. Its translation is CASSQTLAGVSEQYF.

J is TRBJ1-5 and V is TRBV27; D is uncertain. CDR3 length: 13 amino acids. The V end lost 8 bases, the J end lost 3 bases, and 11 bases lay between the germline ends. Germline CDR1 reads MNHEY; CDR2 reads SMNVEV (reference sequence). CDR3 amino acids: CASGVRVNQPQHF. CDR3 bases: TGTGCCAGCGGTGTGCGGGTCAATCAGCCCCAGCATTTT.

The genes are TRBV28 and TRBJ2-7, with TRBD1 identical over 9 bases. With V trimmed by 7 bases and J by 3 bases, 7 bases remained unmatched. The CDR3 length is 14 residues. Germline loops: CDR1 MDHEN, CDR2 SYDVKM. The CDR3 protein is CASTLTGGFYEQYF. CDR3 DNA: TGTGCCAGCACTCTGACAGGGGGGTTCTACGAGCAGTACTTC. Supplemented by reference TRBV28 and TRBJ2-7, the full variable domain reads DVKVTQSSRYLVKRTGEKVFLECVQDMDHENMFWYRQDPGLGLRLIYFSYDVKMKEKGDIPEGYSVSREKKERFSLILESASTNQTSMYLCASTLTGGFYEQYFGPGTRLTVT.

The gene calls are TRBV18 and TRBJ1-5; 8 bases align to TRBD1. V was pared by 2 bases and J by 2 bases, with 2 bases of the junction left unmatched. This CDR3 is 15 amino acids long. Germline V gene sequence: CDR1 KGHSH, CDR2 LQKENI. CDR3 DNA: TGTGCCAGCTCACCAATGACAGGGGGCAATCAGCCCCAGCATTTT. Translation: CASSPMTGGNQPQHF.

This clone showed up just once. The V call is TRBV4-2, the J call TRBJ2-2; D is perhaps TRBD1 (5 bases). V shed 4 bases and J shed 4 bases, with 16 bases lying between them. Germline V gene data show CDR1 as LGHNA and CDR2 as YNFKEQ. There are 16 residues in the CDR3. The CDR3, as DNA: TGTGCCAGCAGCCTCGGTCAGGGCGCGACCACCGGGGAGCTGTTTTTT. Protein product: CASSLGQGATTGELFF.

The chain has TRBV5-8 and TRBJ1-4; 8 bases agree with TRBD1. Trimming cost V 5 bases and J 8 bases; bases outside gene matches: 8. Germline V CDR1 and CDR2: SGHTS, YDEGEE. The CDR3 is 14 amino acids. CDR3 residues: CASRPQGATEKLFF. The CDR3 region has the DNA TGTGCCAGCAGACCCCAGGGGGCAACAGAAAAACTGTTTTTT.

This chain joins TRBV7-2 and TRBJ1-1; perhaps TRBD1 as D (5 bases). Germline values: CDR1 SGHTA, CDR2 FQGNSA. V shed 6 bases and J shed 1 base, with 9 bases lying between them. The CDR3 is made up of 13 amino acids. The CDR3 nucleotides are TGTGCCAGCAGAGTGACAGAGAACACTGAAGCTTTCTTT. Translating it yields CASRVTENTEAFF.

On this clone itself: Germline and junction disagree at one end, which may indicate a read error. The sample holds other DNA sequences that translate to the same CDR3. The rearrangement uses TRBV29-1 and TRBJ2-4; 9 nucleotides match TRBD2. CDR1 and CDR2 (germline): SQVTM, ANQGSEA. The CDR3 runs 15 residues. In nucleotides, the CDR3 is TGCAGCGTTGAAGAAGGGCGGGGGGGCCCCAACATTCAGTATTTC. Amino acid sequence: CSVEEGRGGPNIQYF.

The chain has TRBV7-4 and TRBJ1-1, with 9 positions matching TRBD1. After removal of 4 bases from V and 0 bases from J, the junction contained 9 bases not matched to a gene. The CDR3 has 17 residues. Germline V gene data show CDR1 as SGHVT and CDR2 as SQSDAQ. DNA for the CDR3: TGTGCCAGCAGCTCCGTGGGGGACAGGGATATGAACACTGAAGCTTTCTTT. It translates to CASSSVGDRDMNTEAFF.

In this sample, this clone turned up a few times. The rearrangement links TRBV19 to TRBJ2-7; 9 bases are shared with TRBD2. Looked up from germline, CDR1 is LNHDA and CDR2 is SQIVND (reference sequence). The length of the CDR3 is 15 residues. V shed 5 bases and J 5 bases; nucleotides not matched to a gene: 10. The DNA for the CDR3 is TGTGCCAGTAGTCTCCTAGCGGGACCCTTCCACGAGCAGTACTTC. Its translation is CASSLLAGPFHEQYF.

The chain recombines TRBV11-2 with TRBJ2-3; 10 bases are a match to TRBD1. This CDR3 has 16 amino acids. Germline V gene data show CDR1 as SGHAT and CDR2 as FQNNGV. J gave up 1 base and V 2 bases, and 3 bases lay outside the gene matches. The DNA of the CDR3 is TGTGCCAGCAGCTTAATGGGGACAGGGGGCACAGATACGCAGTATTTT. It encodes CASSLMGTGGTDTQYF.

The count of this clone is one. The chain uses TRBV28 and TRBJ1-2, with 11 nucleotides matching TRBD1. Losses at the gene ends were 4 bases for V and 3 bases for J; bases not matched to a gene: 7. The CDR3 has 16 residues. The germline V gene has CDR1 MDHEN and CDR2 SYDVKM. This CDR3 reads CASSYKDRGLHYGYTF. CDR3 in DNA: TGTGCCAGCAGTTATAAGGACAGGGGGCTTCACTATGGCTACACCTTC.

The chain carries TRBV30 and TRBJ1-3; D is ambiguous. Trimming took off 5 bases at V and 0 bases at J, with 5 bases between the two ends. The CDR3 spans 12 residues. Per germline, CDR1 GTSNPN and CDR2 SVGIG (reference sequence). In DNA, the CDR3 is TGTGCCTGGCCCAGCTCTGGAAACACCATATATTTT. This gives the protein CAWPSSGNTIYF. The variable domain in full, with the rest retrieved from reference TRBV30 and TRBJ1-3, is SQTIHQWPATLVQPVGSPLSLECTVEGTSNPNLYWYRQAAGRGLQLLFYSVGIGQISSEVPQNLSASRPQDRQFILSSKKLLLSDSGFYLCAWPSSGNTIYFGEGSWLTVV.

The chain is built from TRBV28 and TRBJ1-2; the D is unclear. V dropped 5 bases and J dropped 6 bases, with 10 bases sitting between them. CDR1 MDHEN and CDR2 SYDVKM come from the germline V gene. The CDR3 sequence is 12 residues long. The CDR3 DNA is TGTGCCAGCAGTCTTGCTATGAATGGCTACACCTTC. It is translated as CASSLAMNGYTF.

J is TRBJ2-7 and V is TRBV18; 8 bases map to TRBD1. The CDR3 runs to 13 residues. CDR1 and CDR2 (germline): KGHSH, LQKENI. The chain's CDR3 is CASSPSDRVGANV. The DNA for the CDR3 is TGTGCCAGCTCACCATCGGACAGGGTAGGAGCGAACGTC.

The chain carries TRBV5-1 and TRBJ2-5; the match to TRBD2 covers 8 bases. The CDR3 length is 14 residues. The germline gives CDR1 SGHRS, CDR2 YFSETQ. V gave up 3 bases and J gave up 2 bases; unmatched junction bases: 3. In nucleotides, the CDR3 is TGCGCCAGCAGCTCGTCTAGCGGGCAAGAGACCCAGTACTTC. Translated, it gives CASSSSSGQETQYF.

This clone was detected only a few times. CDR3 DNA sequence: TGCAGCGTATTGGGACAGGGGGATCCCTACGAGCAGTACTTC. As protein: CSVLGQGDPYEQYF. The chain joins TRBV29-1 to TRBJ2-7; the match to TRBD1 covers 11 bases. The CDR3 covers 14 residues. Germline lookup yields CDR1 SQVTM and CDR2 ANQGSEA. V dropped 6 bases and J dropped 2; count of bases not matched to a gene: 6.

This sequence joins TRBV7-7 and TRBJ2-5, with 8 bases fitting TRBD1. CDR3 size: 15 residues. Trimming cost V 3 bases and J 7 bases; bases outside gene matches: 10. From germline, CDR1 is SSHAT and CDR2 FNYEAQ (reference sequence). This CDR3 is CASSLASGGRGTQYF. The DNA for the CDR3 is TGTGCCAGCAGCTTGGCCTCAGGGGGCCGAGGGACCCAGTACTTC.

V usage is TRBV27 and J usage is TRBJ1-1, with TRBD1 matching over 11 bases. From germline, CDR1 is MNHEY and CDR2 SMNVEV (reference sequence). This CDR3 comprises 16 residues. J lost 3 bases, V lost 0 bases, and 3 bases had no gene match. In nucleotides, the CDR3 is TGTGCCAGCAGTTTATCGAGGACAGGGGGCCACACTGAAGCTTTCTTT. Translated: CASSLSRTGGHTEAFF.

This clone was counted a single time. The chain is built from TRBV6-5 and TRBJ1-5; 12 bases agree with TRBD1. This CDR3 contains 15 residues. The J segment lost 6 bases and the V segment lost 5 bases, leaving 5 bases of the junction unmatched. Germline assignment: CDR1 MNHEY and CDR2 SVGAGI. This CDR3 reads CASSRDRGRPQPQHF. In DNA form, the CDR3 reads TGTGCCAGCAGTCGGGACAGGGGGCGACCTCAGCCCCAGCATTTT.

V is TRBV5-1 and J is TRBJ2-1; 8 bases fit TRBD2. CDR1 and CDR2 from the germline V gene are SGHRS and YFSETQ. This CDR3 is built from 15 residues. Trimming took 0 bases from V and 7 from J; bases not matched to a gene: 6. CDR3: CASSLATGGPNEQFF. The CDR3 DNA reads TGCGCCAGCAGCTTGGCAACGGGGGGGCCGAATGAGCAGTTCTTC.

CDR3 loop: CAITPTADNEKLFF. In DNA, the CDR3 is TGTGCCATCACCCCAACAGCCGACAATGAAAAACTGTTTTTT. The gene calls are TRBV10-3 and TRBJ1-4, with D hard to call. The CDR3 covers 14 residues. Trimming took off 7 bases at V and 5 bases at J, with 14 bases between the two ends. From germline, CDR1 is ENHRY and CDR2 SYGVKD.

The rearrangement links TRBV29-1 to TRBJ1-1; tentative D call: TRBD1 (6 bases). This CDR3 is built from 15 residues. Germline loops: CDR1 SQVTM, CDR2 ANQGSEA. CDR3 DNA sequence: TGCAGTGGTGGGCAGGGACAAGAAATGAACACTGAAGCTTTCTTT. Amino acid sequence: CSGGQGQEMNTEAFF.

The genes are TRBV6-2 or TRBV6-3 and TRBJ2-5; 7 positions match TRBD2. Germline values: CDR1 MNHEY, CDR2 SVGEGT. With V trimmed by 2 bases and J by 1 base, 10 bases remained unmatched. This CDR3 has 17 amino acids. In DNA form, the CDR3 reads TGTGCCAGCAGTTACGGTACCCTAGCGGAGACCCAAGAGACCCAGTACTTC. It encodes CASSYGTLAETQETQYF.